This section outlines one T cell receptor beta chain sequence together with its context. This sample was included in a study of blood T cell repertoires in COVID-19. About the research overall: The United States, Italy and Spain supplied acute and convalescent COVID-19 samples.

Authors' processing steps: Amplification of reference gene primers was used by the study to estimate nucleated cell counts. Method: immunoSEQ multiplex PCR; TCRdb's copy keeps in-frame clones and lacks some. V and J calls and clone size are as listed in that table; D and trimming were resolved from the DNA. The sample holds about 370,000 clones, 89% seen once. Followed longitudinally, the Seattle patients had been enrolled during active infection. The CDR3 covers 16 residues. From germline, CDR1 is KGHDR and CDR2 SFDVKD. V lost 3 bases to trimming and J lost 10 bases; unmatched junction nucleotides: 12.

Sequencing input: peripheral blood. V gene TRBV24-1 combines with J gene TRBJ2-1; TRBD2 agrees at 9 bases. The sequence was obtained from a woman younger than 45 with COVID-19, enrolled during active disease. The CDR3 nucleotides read TGTGCCACCAGTGATGAGGGACTAGCCTTACCACCAGAGCAGTTCTTC. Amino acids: CATSDEGLALPPEQFF.